This TCR beta chain was identified in a study of response to subunit inactivated influenza vaccine. With 3 bases clipped from V and 9 bases from J, the junction kept 12 bases outside the gene matches. The CDR3 contains 16 residues. Germline V gene data show CDR1 as MNHEY and CDR2 as SVGAGI. There are a few counts of this clonotype. As yet, its antigen is unknown. MiXCR, run by TCRdb on the RT-PCR reads, gives a single entry per CDR3 protein. The sample consists of 710,000 or so distinct CDR3 sequences, approximately 14% of them appearing once. General study results and limits: Researchers suggested that each seasonal influenza vaccination recruits few new T cells.

The TCR comes from a man aged 45-65 years who received an inactivated influenza vaccine. The V call is TRBV6-5, the J call TRBJ2-1; TRBD2 aligns across 9 bases. The source was PBMCs from blood, collected about 13 days after vaccination. CDR3 sequence (DNA): TGTGCCAGCAGTTATTCAAGCGGGGGGACGTATAGTGAGCAGTTCTTC. Translated: CASSYSSGGTYSEQFF.